The 10 T cell receptor beta chains reported below all come from one sample, sequenced in a study of blood T cell repertoires in COVID-19. Libraries were prepared by immunoSEQ multiplex PCR; TCRdb keeps only in-frame clonotypes and omits some of them. Found here are 150,000 to 200,000 clones, around three quarters of them singletons; the top ten hold roughly 20%. The sample was PBMCs or T cells enriched from blood (not recorded which). All receptors come from a woman aged 70-85 years in a cohort exposed to, infected with or recovered from COVID-19 (not recorded which).

V and J are TRBV6-5 and TRBJ1-2; D unresolved. V was trimmed by 6 bases and J by 10 bases, leaving 18 bases between them. Germline CDR1 and CDR2: MNHEY and SVGAGI. The CDR3 extends over 13 amino acids. CDR3: CASSHPLERSYTF. The CDR3 nucleotides read TGTGCCAGCAGCCATCCCCTTGAACGGTCCTACACCTTC.

The chain couples TRBV15 to TRBJ2-1; perhaps TRBD2 as D (5 bases). Looked up from germline, CDR1 is LNHNV and CDR2 is YYDKDF (reference sequence). There are 17 residues in the CDR3. Trimming removed 0 bases from V and 0 bases from J, with 12 bases in between. CDR3 in DNA: TGTGCCACCAGCAGAGATCTCGGGGTAAGCTCCTACAATGAGCAGTTCTTC. Protein: CATSRDLGVSSYNEQFF.

V is TRBV7-2 and J is TRBJ1-2, with TRBD1 as a possible D gene (6 bases). From germline, CDR1 is SGHTA and CDR2 FQGNSA. With 5 bases removed from V and 3 bases from J, the gap between germline ends came to 13 bases. This CDR3 region has 14 residues. The CDR3 reads CASSPGETYYGYTF. As DNA, the CDR3 is TGTGCCAGCAGCCCAGGGGAGACTTACTATGGCTACACCTTC. Together with reference TRBV7-2 and TRBJ1-2, the CDR3 gives the full variable domain: GAGVSQSPSNKVTEKGKDVELRCDPISGHTALYWYRQSLGQGLEFLIYFQGNSAPDKSGLPSDRFSAERTGGSVSTLTIQRTQQEDSAVYLCASSPGETYYGYTFGSGTRLTVV.

The sample holds a few counts of this clone. V usage is TRBV12-3 or TRBV12-4 and J usage is TRBJ1-5; 11 positions agree with TRBD1. After removal of 8 bases from V and 7 bases from J, the junction contained 4 bases not matched to a gene. The CDR3 has 13 amino acids. CDR3 in DNA: TGTGCCAGCGCAGGGACAGGGGGACAGCCCCAGCATTTT. As protein: CASAGTGGQPQHF.

The gene calls are TRBV7-9 and TRBJ1-4; no definite D call. Germline CDR1 is SEHNR and CDR2 is FQNEAQ (reference sequence). Between the trimmed V and J ends, which lost 6 bases and 8 bases, there was a span of 10 bases. The CDR3 runs 12 residues. The CDR3 spells CASRLATEKLFF. CDR3 nucleotide sequence: TGTGCCAGCAGACTAGCGACGGAAAAACTGTTTTTT.

The V gene is TRBV5-8, the J gene TRBJ2-1, with D uncertain. CDR1 SGHTS and CDR2 YDEGEE come from the germline V gene. V was trimmed by 4 bases and J by 0 bases, leaving 14 bases between them. The CDR3 covers 16 residues. CDR3 residues: CASSSVLILSYNEQFF. For the CDR3, the DNA is TGTGCCAGCAGCAGCGTACTGATTCTCTCCTACAATGAGCAGTTCTTC.

The CDR3 nucleotides are TGTGCCAGCAGTTTAACAGGGCCCGAGACCCAGTACTTC. Translated: CASSLTGPETQYF. The chain employs TRBV28 and TRBJ2-5, with D maybe TRBD1 (6 bases). Between the trimmed V and J ends, which lost 2 bases and 5 bases, there was a span of 9 bases. There are 13 residues in the CDR3. CDR1 MDHEN and CDR2 SYDVKM come from the germline V gene.

This clone has just a few counts. The DNA for the CDR3 is TGTGCCAGCAGCTTACAGGGGTCTGGTTCCAATGAGCAGTTCTTC. This sequence encodes CASSLQGSGSNEQFF. The V gene is TRBV7-3, the J gene TRBJ2-1, with a possible D match to TRBD1 (6 bases). CDR3 size: 15 residues. Trimming cost V 2 bases and J 6 bases, with 14 bases left between them. The V gene's germline CDR1 is SGHTA and CDR2 FQGTGA. Full variable domain (rest looked up from reference TRBV7-3 and TRBJ2-1): GAGVSQTPSNKVTEKGKYVELRCDPISGHTALYWYRQSLGQGPEFLIYFQGTGAADDSGLPNDRFFAVRPEGSVSTLKIQRTERGDSAVYLCASSLQGSGSNEQFFGPGTRLTVL.

The chain has TRBV7-9 and TRBJ1-5; TRBD1 matches at 9 bases. Germline CDR1 SEHNR, CDR2 FQNEAQ (reference sequence). V lost 4 bases and J lost 4; bases outside the gene matches: 5. CDR3 length equals 15 residues. DNA of the CDR3: TGTGCCAGCAGCTCGGGACAGGGCGTTAATCAGCCCCAGCATTTT. It translates to CASSSGQGVNQPQHF. The whole variable domain, remainder taken from reference TRBV7-9 and TRBJ1-5, is DTGVSQNPRHKITKRGQNVTFRCDPISEHNRLYWYRQTLGQGPEFLTYFQNEAQLEKSRLLSDRFSAERPKGSFSTLEIQRTEQGDSAMYLCASSSGQGVNQPQHFGDGTRLSIL.

V gene TRBV28 combines with J gene TRBJ1-1, with 7 bases identical to TRBD1. The CDR3 sequence is 11 residues long. J lost 7 bases, V lost 10 bases, and 6 bases had no gene match. Germline V gene data show CDR1 as MDHEN and CDR2 as SYDVKM. This chain's CDR3 is CATRGQGEAFF. The CDR3 DNA reads as TGTGCCACGAGGGGGCAGGGTGAAGCTTTCTTT.